These 5 T cell receptor beta chains share one sample of origin, sequenced in a study of identical twins. TCRdb called the 5' RACE reads again in MiXCR, with one record for every CDR3 protein. The sample has just under 650,000 distinct CDR3 sequences; about 7.6% are singletons. The same data also went into a second study, on yellow fever vaccine responses in identical twins.

The sequencing sample was made of PBMCs. The receptors derive from a young woman in good health.

This clonotype was counted a few times. The chain carries TRBV29-1 and TRBJ2-1; possibly TRBD2 for D (6 bases). Between the trimmed V and J ends, which lost 0 bases and 5 bases, there was a span of 17 bases. CDR3 length equals 16 residues. From germline, CDR1 is SQVTM and CDR2 ANQGSEA. CDR3 sequence reads: CSVEDGFREPDNEQFF. CDR3 nucleotides: TGCAGCGTTGAAGATGGGTTCCGGGAGCCGGACAATGAGCAGTTCTTC.

This clonotype was detected many times. The chain uses TRBV6-1 and TRBJ2-3; weak D call: TRBD1 (6 bases). Germline V gene data show CDR1 as MNHNS and CDR2 as SASEGT. Trimming took 6 bases from V and 0 from J, leaving 16 bases between them. CDR3 length: 16 amino acids. DNA for the CDR3: TGTGCCAGCAGCCGATCGACAGGTACTAGCACAGATACGCAGTATTTT. It codes for CASSRSTGTSTDTQYF.

This clonotype was counted many times. The V and J genes are TRBV10-2 and TRBJ1-6; D perhaps matches TRBD1 (5 bases). Trimming took off 6 bases at V and 7 bases at J, with 13 bases between the two ends. CDR1 is WSHSY and CDR2 is SAAADI in the germline V gene. This CDR3 is built from 14 residues. CDR3 nucleotide sequence: TGCGCCAGCAGCTTGGGTTGGGGGAATTCACCCCTCCACTTT. It yields the protein CASSLGWGNSPLHF.

This clonotype was observed many times. The chain employs TRBV19 and TRBJ2-1; 10 bases agree with TRBD2. The CDR3 extends over 15 amino acids. CDR1 and CDR2 (germline): LNHDA, SQIVND (reference sequence). V dropped 4 bases and J dropped 7; count of bases not matched to a gene: 7. The CDR3 loop reads CASSRASGSFNEQFF. As DNA, the CDR3 is TGTGCCAGTAGTAGGGCTAGCGGGAGTTTTAATGAGCAGTTCTTC.

Many counts were recorded for this clonotype. J is TRBJ2-1 and V is TRBV20-1; TRBD2 matches at 9 bases. Germline values: CDR1 DFQATT, CDR2 SNEGSKA (reference sequence). J lost 6 bases, V lost 0 bases, and 15 bases had no gene match. The CDR3 consists of 18 residues. The CDR3 coding sequence is TGCAGTGCTAGAGATAATCTAGCGGGGTCAGCTCCACCCAATGAGCAGTTCTTC. Its protein product is CSARDNLAGSAPPNEQFF.